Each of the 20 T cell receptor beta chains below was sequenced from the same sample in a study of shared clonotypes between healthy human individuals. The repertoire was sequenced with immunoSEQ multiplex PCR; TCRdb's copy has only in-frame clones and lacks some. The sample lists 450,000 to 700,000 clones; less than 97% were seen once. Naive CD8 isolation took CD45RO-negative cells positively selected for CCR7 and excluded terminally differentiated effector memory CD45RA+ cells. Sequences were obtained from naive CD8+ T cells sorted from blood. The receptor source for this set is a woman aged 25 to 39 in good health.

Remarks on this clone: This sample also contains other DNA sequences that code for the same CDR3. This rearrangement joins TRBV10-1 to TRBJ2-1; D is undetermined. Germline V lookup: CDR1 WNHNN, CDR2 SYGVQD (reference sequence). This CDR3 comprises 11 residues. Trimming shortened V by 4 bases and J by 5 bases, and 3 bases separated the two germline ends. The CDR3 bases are TGCGCCAGCAGTGCCGACAATGAGCAGTTCTTC. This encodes CASSADNEQFF.

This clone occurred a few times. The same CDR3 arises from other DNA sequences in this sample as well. The CDR3 sequence is CATSRTGSYNEQFF. The CDR3 DNA sequence: TGTGCCACCAGCCGGACAGGCTCCTACAATGAGCAGTTCTTC. The V call is TRBV15, the J call TRBJ2-1; the match to TRBD1 covers 7 bases. CDR1 is LNHNV and CDR2 is YYDKDF in the germline V gene (reference sequence). With V trimmed by 5 bases and J by 0 bases, 1 base remained unmatched. This CDR3 is built from 14 residues. The variable domain in full, with the rest retrieved from reference TRBV15 and TRBJ2-1, is DAMVIQNPRYQVTQFGKPVTLSCSQTLNHNVMYWYQQKSSQAPKLLFHYYDKDFNNEADTPDNFQSRRPNTSFCFLDIRSPGLGDTAMYLCATSRTGSYNEQFFGPGTRLTVL.

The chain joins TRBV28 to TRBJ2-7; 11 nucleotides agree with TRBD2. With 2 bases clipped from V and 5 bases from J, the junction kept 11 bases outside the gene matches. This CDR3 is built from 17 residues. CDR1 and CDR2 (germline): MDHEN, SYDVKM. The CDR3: CASSLTLAGGSIDEQYF. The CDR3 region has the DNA TGTGCCAGCAGTTTAACTCTAGCGGGAGGCAGTATCGACGAGCAGTACTTC. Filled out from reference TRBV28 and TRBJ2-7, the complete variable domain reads DVKVTQSSRYLVKRTGEKVFLECVQDMDHENMFWYRQDPGLGLRLIYFSYDVKMKEKGDIPEGYSVSREKKERFSLILESASTNQTSMYLCASSLTLAGGSIDEQYFGPGTRLTVT.

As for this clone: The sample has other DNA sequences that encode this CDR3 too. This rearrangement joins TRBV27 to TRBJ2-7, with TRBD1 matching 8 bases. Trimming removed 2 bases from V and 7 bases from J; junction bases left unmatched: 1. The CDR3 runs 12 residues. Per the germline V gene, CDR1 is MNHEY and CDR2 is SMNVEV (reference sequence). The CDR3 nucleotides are TGTGCCAGCAGTTTACGACAGGGGGAGCAGTACTTC. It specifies CASSLRQGEQYF.

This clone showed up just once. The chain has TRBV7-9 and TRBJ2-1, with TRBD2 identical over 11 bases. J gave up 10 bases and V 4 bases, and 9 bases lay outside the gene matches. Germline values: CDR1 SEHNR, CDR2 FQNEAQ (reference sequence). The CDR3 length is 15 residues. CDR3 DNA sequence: TGTGCCAGCAGCTCCCCGACTAGCGGGATTGGGGAGCAGTTCTTC. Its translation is CASSSPTSGIGEQFF.

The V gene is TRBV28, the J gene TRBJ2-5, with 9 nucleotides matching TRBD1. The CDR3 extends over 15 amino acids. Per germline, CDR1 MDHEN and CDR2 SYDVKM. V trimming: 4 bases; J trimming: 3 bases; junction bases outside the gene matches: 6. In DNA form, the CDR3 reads TGTGCCAGCAGTTCCCCCCGACAGGGGGAAGAGACCCAGTACTTC. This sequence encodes CASSSPRQGEETQYF.

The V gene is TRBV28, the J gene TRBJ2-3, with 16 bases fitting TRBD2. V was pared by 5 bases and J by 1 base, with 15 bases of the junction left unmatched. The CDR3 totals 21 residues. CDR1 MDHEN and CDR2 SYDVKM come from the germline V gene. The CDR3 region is CASSQPILGLAGGPGTDTQYF. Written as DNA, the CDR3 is TGTGCCAGCAGTCAGCCAATCCTGGGACTAGCGGGAGGGCCGGGCACAGATACGCAGTATTTT.

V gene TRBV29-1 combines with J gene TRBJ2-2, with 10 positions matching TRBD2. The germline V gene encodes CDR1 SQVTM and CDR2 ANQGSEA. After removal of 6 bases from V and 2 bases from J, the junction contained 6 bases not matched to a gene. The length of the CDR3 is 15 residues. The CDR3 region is CSVLLAGSNTGELFF. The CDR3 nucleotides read TGCAGCGTCCTACTAGCGGGAAGCAACACCGGGGAGCTGTTTTTT.

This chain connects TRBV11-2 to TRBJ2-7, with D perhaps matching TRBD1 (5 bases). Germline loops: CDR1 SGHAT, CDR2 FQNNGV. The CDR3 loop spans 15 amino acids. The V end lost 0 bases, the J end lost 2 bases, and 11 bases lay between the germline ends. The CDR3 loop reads CASSLEWGRTYEQYF. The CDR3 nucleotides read TGTGCCAGCAGCTTAGAGTGGGGCAGAACCTACGAGCAGTACTTC.

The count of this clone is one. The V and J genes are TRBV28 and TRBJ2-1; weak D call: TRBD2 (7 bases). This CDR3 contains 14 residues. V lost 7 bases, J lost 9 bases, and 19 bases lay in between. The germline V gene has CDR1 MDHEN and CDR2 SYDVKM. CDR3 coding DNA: TGTGCCAGCACGAGGGAGGGGGAGGCGGGTGAGCAGTTCTTC. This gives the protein CASTREGEAGEQFF.

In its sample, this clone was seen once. Written as DNA, the CDR3 is TGTGCCAGCAGCACGCTATTGAGGGGGGGAGGAGATACGCAGTATTTT. Its protein product is CASSTLLRGGGDTQYF. The genes are TRBV7-9 and TRBJ2-3; a weak D match, TRBD2 (7 bases). The V end was cut by 5 bases, the J end by 5 bases, with 20 bases between. The germline V gene encodes CDR1 SEHNR and CDR2 FQNEAQ (reference sequence). The CDR3 runs to 16 residues.

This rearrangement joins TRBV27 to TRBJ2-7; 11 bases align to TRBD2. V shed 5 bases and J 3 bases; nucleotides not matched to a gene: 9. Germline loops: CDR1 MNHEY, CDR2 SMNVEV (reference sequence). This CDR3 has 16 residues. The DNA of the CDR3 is TGTGCCAGCAGTACTAGTCCGGGACTAGCGGTCTACGAGCAGTACTTC. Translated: CASSTSPGLAVYEQYF.

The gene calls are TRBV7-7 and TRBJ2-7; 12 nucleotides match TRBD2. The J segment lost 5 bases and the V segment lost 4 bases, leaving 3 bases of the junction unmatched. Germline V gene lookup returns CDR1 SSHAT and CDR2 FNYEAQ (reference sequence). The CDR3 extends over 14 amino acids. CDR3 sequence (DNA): TGTGCCAGCAGCTCACTAGCGGGGGGCGACGAGCAGTACTTC. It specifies CASSSLAGGDEQYF.

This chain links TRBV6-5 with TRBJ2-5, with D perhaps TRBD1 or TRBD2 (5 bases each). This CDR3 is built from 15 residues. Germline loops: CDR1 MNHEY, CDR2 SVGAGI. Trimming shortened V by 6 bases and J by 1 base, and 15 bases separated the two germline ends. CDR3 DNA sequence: TGTGCCAGCAGCTCGATCGGGACCGTCCAAGAGACCCAGTACTTC. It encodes CASSSIGTVQETQYF.

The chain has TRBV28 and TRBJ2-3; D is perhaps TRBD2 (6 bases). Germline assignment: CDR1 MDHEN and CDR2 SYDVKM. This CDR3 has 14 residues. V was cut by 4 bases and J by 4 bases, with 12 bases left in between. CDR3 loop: CASSYGGGADTQYF. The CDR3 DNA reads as TGTGCCAGCAGTTATGGGGGAGGTGCAGATACGCAGTATTTT.

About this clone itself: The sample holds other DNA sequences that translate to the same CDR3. CDR3 DNA sequence: TGTGCCAGTAGCGCCGCTAGCGGATCCTACGAGCAGTACTTC. Amino acid sequence: CASSAASGSYEQYF. This chain links TRBV19 with TRBJ2-7, with 7 positions matching TRBD2. The germline gives CDR1 LNHDA, CDR2 SQIVND (reference sequence). There are 14 residues in the CDR3. V trimming: 6 bases; J trimming: 1 base; junction bases outside the gene matches: 6.

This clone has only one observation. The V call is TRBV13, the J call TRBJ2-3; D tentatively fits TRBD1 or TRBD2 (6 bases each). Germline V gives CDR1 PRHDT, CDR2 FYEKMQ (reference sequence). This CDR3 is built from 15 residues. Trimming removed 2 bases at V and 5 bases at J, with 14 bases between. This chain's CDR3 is CASSLPSEGGDTQYF. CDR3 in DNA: TGTGCCAGCAGCTTACCTAGCGAGGGGGGAGATACGCAGTATTTT.

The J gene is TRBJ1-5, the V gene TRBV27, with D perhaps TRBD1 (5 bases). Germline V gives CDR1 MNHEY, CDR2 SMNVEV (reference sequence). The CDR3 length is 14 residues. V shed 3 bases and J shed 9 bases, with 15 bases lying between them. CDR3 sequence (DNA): TGTGCCAGCAGTTTTCGCGACGGGACCCTGCCCCAGCATTTT. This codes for CASSFRDGTLPQHF.

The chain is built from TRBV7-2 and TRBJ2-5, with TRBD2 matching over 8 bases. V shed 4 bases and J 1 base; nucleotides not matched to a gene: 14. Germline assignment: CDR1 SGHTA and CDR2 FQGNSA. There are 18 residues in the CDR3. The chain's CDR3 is CASSSSWGAGGFQETQYF. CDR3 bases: TGTGCCAGCAGCTCCTCCTGGGGGGCGGGAGGCTTCCAAGAGACCCAGTACTTC.

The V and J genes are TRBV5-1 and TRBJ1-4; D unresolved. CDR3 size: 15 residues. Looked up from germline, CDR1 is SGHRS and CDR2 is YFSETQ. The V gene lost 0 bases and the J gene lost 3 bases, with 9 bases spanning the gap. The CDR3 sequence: CASSLVGVPNEKLFF. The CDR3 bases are TGCGCCAGCAGCTTGGTTGGGGTTCCTAATGAAAAACTGTTTTTT. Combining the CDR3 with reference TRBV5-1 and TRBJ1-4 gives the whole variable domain KAGVTQTPRYLIKTRGQQVTLSCSPISGHRSVSWYQQTPGQGLQFLFEYFSETQRNKGNFPGRFSGRQFSNSRSEMNVSTLELGDSALYLCASSLVGVPNEKLFFGSGTQLSVL.